The 2 T cell receptor beta chains below come from one sample, sequenced in a study of radiotherapy plus CTLA-4 blockade in lung cancer. The assay was immunoSEQ multiplex PCR, and TCRdb's table has in-frame clones only and misses some. The table has 30,000 to 40,000 clones, 70% to 80% seen once. Sequencing used peripheral blood, obtained from a patient treated with radiotherapy plus ipilimumab. These receptors all stem from a human donor with non-small cell lung cancer that progressed on radiotherapy plus ipilimumab.

J is TRBJ1-6 and V is TRBV10-2; D call uncertain. CDR3 length: 12 residues. Per germline, CDR1 WSHSY and CDR2 SAAADI. With 3 bases removed from V and 6 bases from J, the gap between germline ends came to 3 bases. CDR3 protein: CASSDLNSPLHF. For the CDR3, the DNA is TGCGCCAGCAGTGATCTTAATTCACCCCTCCACTTT.

The V and J genes are TRBV7-2 and TRBJ1-4; D gene ambiguous. The germline V gene encodes CDR1 SGHTA and CDR2 FQGNSA. V was trimmed by 1 base and J by 5 bases, leaving 11 bases between them. The CDR3 spans 15 residues. Written as DNA, the CDR3 is TGTGCCAGCAGCTTAGGGTCCGGGCTAAATGAAAAACTGTTTTTT. This gives the protein CASSLGSGLNEKLFF.